The sequence of this TCR beta chain was determined in a study of CD8 T cells in ankylosing spondylitis. Overall study findings and caveats: Disease-linked clones had a CD8+ phenotype and relatively low frequency in peripheral blood. Some of the motif variants had earlier been found in reactive arthritis patients' fluid and blood. Within ankylosing spondylitis blood, a TCR beta motif made up of seven to nine highly homologous variants appeared to be characteristic.

A quantitative 5'-RACE method, one with molecular barcodes, was used to make TCR beta libraries. One entry per CDR3 protein results from TCRdb running MiXCR on the 5' RACE reads. The sample has around 490,000 distinct CDR3 sequences, roughly 5.2% seen once. There are many counts of this clonotype. Its matching antigen is unknown. The source material was blood, either unsorted or a sorted T cell fraction (not recorded which). The sequence came from a male donor with ankylosing spondylitis.

The CDR3 region has the DNA TGTGCCAGCTCACCAAAGACCGGGACTCTAGGTCGGGAGCAGTACTTC. Protein product: CASSPKTGTLGREQYF. The chain employs TRBV18 and TRBJ2-7; tentatively, D is TRBD2 (6 bases). Germline V gives CDR1 KGHSH, CDR2 LQKENI. V gave up 2 bases and J gave up 7 bases, with 21 bases separating them. The CDR3 runs 16 residues.